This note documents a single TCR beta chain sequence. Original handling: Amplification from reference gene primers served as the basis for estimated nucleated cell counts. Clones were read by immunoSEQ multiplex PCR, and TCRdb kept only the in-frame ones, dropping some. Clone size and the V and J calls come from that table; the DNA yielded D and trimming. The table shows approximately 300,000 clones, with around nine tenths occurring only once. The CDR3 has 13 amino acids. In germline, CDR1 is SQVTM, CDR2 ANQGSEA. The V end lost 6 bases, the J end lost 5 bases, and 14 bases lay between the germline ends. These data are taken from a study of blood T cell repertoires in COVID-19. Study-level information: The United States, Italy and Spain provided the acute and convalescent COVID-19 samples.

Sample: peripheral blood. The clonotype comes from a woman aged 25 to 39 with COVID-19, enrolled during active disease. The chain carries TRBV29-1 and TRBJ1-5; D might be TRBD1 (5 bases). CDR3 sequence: CSVGGLGDQPQHF. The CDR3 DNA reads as TGCAGCGTGGGGGGACTGGGAGATCAGCCCCAGCATTTT.